The 2 T cell receptor beta chains listed next were all sequenced from one sample in a study of CD8 T cell repertoires and HIV-1 epitope variants. Profiling relied on immunoSEQ multiplex PCR, and the TCRdb table lists in-frame clones only, not all of them. This sample has 4,500 to 5,000 clones, with around 67% found just once. These TCRs are of unknown antigen specificity. Sequencing was done on a sample of cultured CD8+ T cells derived from PBMCs. These receptor sequences come from a male donor with HIV.

The chain couples TRBV19 to TRBJ2-2; tentatively, D is TRBD2 (6 bases). Germline V gene data show CDR1 as LNHDA and CDR2 as SQIVND (reference sequence). The length of the CDR3 is 12 residues. Trimming took off 10 bases at V and 6 bases at J, with 12 bases between the two ends. The CDR3 loop reads CATTWGAGELFF. CDR3 coding DNA: TGTGCCACTACCTGGGGGGCCGGGGAGCTGTTTTTT.

This chain uses TRBV5-1 with TRBJ2-7; 9 nucleotides line up with TRBD2. CDR3 length: 16 amino acids. The germline V gene encodes CDR1 SGHRS and CDR2 YFSETQ. Germline trimming cut 0 bases from V and 2 bases from J; bases unmatched to any gene: 6. The CDR3 reads CASSLAGLAGTYEQYF. The CDR3 DNA sequence: TGCGCCAGCAGCTTGGCCGGTCTAGCGGGAACCTACGAGCAGTACTTC. The full variable domain, its missing parts supplied by reference TRBV5-1 and TRBJ2-7, is KAGVTQTPRYLIKTRGQQVTLSCSPISGHRSVSWYQQTPGQGLQFLFEYFSETQRNKGNFPGRFSGRQFSNSRSEMNVSTLELGDSALYLCASSLAGLAGTYEQYFGPGTRLTVT.